This entry describes one T cell receptor (beta chain). This sample is part of a study of blood T cell repertoires in COVID-19. Study summary: COVID-19 samples collected from the United States, Italy and Spain covered acute and convalescent phases. In each case, the material was cDNA or gDNA derived from T cells, B-cell-depleted T cells, or PBMCs.

Here immunoSEQ multiplex PCR was the method, and the copy in TCRdb shows in-frame clones only, minus some. The sample consists of 80,000 or so clones, under 85% of them appearing once. CDR3 length equals 13 residues. V shed 8 bases and J shed 1 base, with 12 bases lying between them. Per germline, CDR1 WNHNN and CDR2 SYGVQD (reference sequence). This sequence originates from a human donor in a cohort sampled during active COVID-19. The sample taken for sequencing was peripheral blood. The V and J genes are TRBV10-1 and TRBJ2-7; perhaps TRBD1 as D (6 bases). The DNA for the CDR3 is TGCGCCAGCGGAAAAGGACAGTCCTACGAGCAGTACTTC. As protein: CASGKGQSYEQYF.